Presented here are 14 T cell receptor beta chains from one specimen sequenced in a study of OX40 agonist ivuxolimab in advanced cancers. Method: immunoSEQ multiplex PCR; TCRdb's copy keeps in-frame clones and lacks some. In the table there are roughly 67,000 clones, about 89% of which are singletons. The source material was CD4+ or CD8+ T cells sorted from blood, sampled in a trial of the OX40 agonist ivuxolimab. These receptors were collected from an adult with an advanced solid tumor such as melanoma, head and neck, liver or kidney cancer.

The chain combines TRBV10-3 with TRBJ1-4; D remains ambiguous. This CDR3 has 16 residues. Germline V gene lookup returns CDR1 ENHRY and CDR2 SYGVKD. V shed 0 bases and J shed 6 bases, with 14 bases lying between them. The CDR3 protein is CAISESMGGFDEKLFF. The CDR3 nucleotides read TGTGCCATCAGTGAGTCGATGGGAGGGTTCGATGAAAAACTGTTTTTT.

The CDR3 DNA reads as TGTGCCAGTAGTCCCCAGGGACGGCGGAACACTGAAGCTTTCTTT. Its translation is CASSPQGRRNTEAFF. This chain joins TRBV19 and TRBJ1-1; TRBD1 is a possible D gene (5 bases). This CDR3 is built from 15 residues. V was clipped by 5 bases and J by 1 base, with 14 bases between them. Germline V gives CDR1 LNHDA, CDR2 SQIVND (reference sequence).

This rearrangement joins TRBV9 to TRBJ2-2; TRBD2 aligns across 9 bases. The CDR3 length is 16 residues. V lost 4 bases and J lost 3; bases outside the gene matches: 7. In germline, CDR1 is SGDLS, CDR2 YYNGEE. CDR3 coding DNA: TGTGCCAGCAGCCCCCCGGGCGGGGGGGACACCGGGGAGCTGTTTTTT. Protein: CASSPPGGGDTGELFF.

The chain carries TRBV4-2 and TRBJ2-7; 16 bases are a match to TRBD2. The CDR3 loop spans 20 amino acids. V dropped 1 base and J dropped 0; count of bases not matched to a gene: 9. The V gene's germline CDR1 is LGHNA and CDR2 YNFKEQ. The DNA for the CDR3 is TGTGCCAGCAGCCAAGGGGATCGGGGACTAGCGGGAGGGTTCTCCTACGAGCAGTACTTC. It encodes CASSQGDRGLAGGFSYEQYF.

V is TRBV6-1 and J is TRBJ2-2; 11 bases map to TRBD1. V trimming: 8 bases; J trimming: 5 bases; junction bases outside the gene matches: 4. The CDR3 runs to 14 residues. Germline values: CDR1 MNHNS, CDR2 SASEGT. In nucleotides, the CDR3 is TGTGCCAGCGGGGACAGGGGGGGGACCGGGGAGCTGTTTTTT. Translated: CASGDRGGTGELFF.

This chain connects TRBV19 to TRBJ1-1, with D possibly matching TRBD1 (5 bases). Germline V CDR1 and CDR2: LNHDA, SQIVND (reference sequence). V shed 7 bases and J shed 6 bases, with 6 bases lying between them. This CDR3 region has 10 residues. As DNA, the CDR3 is TGTGCCAGTATGGGGGCTGAAGCTTTCTTT. This sequence encodes CASMGAEAFF.

This clone appeared a single time. The chain employs TRBV5-8 and TRBJ1-6, with D perhaps matching TRBD1 (6 bases). V lost 3 bases to trimming and J lost 5 bases, with 12 bases between them. CDR3 size: 15 residues. Looked up from germline, CDR1 is SGHTS and CDR2 is YDEGEE. CDR3 region: CASSSSGQHNSPLHF. The CDR3, as DNA: TGTGCCAGCAGCTCATCCGGACAGCATAATTCACCCCTCCACTTT.

The chain uses TRBV6-5 and TRBJ2-5; 11 nucleotides agree with TRBD1. The CDR3 length is 15 residues. Trimming at V came to 5 bases and at J to 5 bases, leaving 7 bases not matched to a gene. The germline gives CDR1 MNHEY, CDR2 SVGAGI. DNA of the CDR3: TGTGCCAGCAGTCCGGACAGGGGGCATGTGGAGACCCAGTACTTC. It translates to CASSPDRGHVETQYF.

The genes are TRBV9 and TRBJ1-2; 8 positions agree with TRBD1. This CDR3 has 16 amino acids. Germline V CDR1 and CDR2: SGDLS, YYNGEE. The trim removed 0 bases at V and 6 bases at J, leaving 10 bases unmatched. CDR3 sequence: CASSVALPGGRDGYTF. CDR3 in DNA: TGTGCCAGCAGCGTAGCTCTACCAGGGGGCAGGGATGGCTACACCTTC.

V gene TRBV4-1 combines with J gene TRBJ2-3, with D maybe TRBD1 (5 bases). Germline V gene lookup returns CDR1 MGHRA and CDR2 YSYEKL. Deletions cut 0 bases from V and 6 bases from J, with 13 bases between. This CDR3 contains 15 residues. The CDR3 DNA reads as TGCGCCAGCAGCCAAGACCAGGGATTGATCGATACGCAGTATTTT. It encodes CASSQDQGLIDTQYF.

The chain has TRBV6-5 and TRBJ2-3, with TRBD2 as a possible D gene (6 bases). This CDR3 has 15 residues. In germline, CDR1 is MNHEY, CDR2 SVGAGI. With 6 bases removed from V and 2 bases from J, the gap between germline ends came to 15 bases. The CDR3 protein is CASSRFAGITDTQYF. In DNA form, the CDR3 reads TGTGCCAGCAGCCGATTTGCGGGGATCACAGATACGCAGTATTTT.

This clone has just a few counts. This chain uses TRBV4-3 with TRBJ2-3; 8 bases are shared with TRBD1. Germline CDR1 reads LGHNA; CDR2 reads YSLEER. The junction had 5 bases not matched to a gene; V was cut back by 0 bases and J by 6 bases. This CDR3 is 15 amino acids long. CDR3 sequence (DNA): TGCGCCAGCAGCCAAGACCAGGGGGCGATCGATACGCAGTATTTT. Amino acid sequence: CASSQDQGAIDTQYF.

The rearrangement joins TRBV5-6 to TRBJ2-7; D might be TRBD1 or TRBD2, each matching 5 bases. Germline CDR1 reads SGHDT; CDR2 reads YYEEEE. The V gene lost 2 bases and the J gene lost 3 bases, with 12 bases spanning the gap. This CDR3 comprises 14 residues. For the CDR3, the DNA is TGTGCCAGCAGCTTCCCCGGGACGGTCTACGAGCAGTACTTC. Translated, it gives CASSFPGTVYEQYF. The whole variable domain, filled in from reference TRBV5-6 and TRBJ2-7, reads DAGVTQSPTHLIKTRGQQVTLRCSPKSGHDTVSWYQQALGQGPQFIFQYYEEEERQRGNFPDRFSGHQFPNYSSELNVNALLLGDSALYLCASSFPGTVYEQYFGPGTRLTVT.

This clone turned up a few times. The V call is TRBV28, the J call TRBJ2-2, with 7 positions matching TRBD1. There are 16 residues in the CDR3. Per the germline V gene, CDR1 is MDHEN and CDR2 is SYDVKM. Germline trimming cut 3 bases from V and 2 bases from J; bases unmatched to any gene: 6. The CDR3 here is CASSLIGTDNTGELFF. Written as DNA, the CDR3 is TGTGCCAGCAGTTTGATTGGGACAGATAACACCGGGGAGCTGTTTTTT.